This TCR beta chain was identified during a study of blood T cell repertoires in COVID-19 (dated by TCRdb to about 2020). Study-level background: Collaborator samples came from the United States, Italy and Spain and covered acute and convalescent phases of COVID-19. The material from the prospective study consisted of cDNA or gDNA derived from T cells, B-cell-depleted T cells, or PBMCs. The dataset comprised deeply sampled blood TCRbeta repertoires from subjects exposed to, actively infected with, or recovered from COVID-19. A freely available public database, intended as a resource for researchers studying the immune response to SARS-CoV-2, is where the repertoires were released. Samples came from the ongoing ImmuneRACE study (first 160 participants) plus 1,254 subjects from 6 global collaborators. The sample metadata nearly always contained a de-identified subject ID, COVID-19 status, age in years and sex. Where HLA class I and class II types were available, the types were taken from metadata supplied by the sample provider, not from assay-based typing.

Participants in the prospective study were enrolled through a virtual design, were aged roughly 18 to 90 years, and lived in approximately 25 United States geographic areas. Cohort assignment in the prospective study relied on participant-reported clinical history from a screening survey and a study questionnaire. Recovered participants in ImmuneRACE Cohort 3 were defined by two consecutive negative NP/OP PCR tests, clearance by a healthcare professional, or resolution of symptoms. Each participant in the prospective study had whole blood, serum and a nasopharyngeal or oropharyngeal swab collected by mobile phlebotomists. Participants in the prospective study had the option to provide additional blood draws and questionnaires over an approximately 2-month period. Prospective study blood samples were shipped either frozen or at room temperature before DNA extraction. What the authors observed across the whole study: The amount of clinical and demographic metadata varied by source and participant and was provided uncurated.

CDR1 is given as WSHSY and CDR2 as SAAADI, both from the germline V gene. Unmatched junction bases come to 10, with V trimmed by 9 bases and J by 4 bases. The CDR3, cysteine through phenylalanine, is 14 amino acids long. The read is trimmed to its CDR3 DNA, 42 bases read in frame from base 1. TCRbeta CDR3 regions were amplified from genomic DNA by means of the immunoSEQ Assay, a bias-controlled multiplex PCR. As for the original processing: Within the assay, amplification of reference gene primers was used to estimate how many nucleated cells each sample contained. Sequence reads were collapsed and filtered to measure the absolute abundance of every unique TCRbeta CDR3 rearrangement. For each sample, productive Simpson clonality was calculated by taking the square root of Simpson's diversity index across productive rearrangements. TCRdb holds this immuneACCESS table with in-frame rearrangements only. Some clones are missing; in checked studies, unresolved V genes explain under half, and the rest has no known cause. V, J and clone size are those of that table, while D and trimming were read from the DNA. In this sample the table shows about 250,000 clones, around 88% of which occur a single time. The ten largest clones capture around 10% of the sample.

Comments on this clone: Its antigen is unknown. Base qualities are missing; no much larger clone stands one base away.

The chain couples TRBV10-2 to TRBJ1-1, and TRBD1 aligns with 8 junction nucleotides. This TCR came from a man aged 35 to 55 who had recovered from COVID-19. Sequenced sample: PBMCs or T cells enriched from blood (not recorded which). The sequenced DNA: TGCGCCAGGGGCCGACAGGGGACGGCCACTGAAGCTTTCTTT. Protein translation: CARGRQGTATEAFF.